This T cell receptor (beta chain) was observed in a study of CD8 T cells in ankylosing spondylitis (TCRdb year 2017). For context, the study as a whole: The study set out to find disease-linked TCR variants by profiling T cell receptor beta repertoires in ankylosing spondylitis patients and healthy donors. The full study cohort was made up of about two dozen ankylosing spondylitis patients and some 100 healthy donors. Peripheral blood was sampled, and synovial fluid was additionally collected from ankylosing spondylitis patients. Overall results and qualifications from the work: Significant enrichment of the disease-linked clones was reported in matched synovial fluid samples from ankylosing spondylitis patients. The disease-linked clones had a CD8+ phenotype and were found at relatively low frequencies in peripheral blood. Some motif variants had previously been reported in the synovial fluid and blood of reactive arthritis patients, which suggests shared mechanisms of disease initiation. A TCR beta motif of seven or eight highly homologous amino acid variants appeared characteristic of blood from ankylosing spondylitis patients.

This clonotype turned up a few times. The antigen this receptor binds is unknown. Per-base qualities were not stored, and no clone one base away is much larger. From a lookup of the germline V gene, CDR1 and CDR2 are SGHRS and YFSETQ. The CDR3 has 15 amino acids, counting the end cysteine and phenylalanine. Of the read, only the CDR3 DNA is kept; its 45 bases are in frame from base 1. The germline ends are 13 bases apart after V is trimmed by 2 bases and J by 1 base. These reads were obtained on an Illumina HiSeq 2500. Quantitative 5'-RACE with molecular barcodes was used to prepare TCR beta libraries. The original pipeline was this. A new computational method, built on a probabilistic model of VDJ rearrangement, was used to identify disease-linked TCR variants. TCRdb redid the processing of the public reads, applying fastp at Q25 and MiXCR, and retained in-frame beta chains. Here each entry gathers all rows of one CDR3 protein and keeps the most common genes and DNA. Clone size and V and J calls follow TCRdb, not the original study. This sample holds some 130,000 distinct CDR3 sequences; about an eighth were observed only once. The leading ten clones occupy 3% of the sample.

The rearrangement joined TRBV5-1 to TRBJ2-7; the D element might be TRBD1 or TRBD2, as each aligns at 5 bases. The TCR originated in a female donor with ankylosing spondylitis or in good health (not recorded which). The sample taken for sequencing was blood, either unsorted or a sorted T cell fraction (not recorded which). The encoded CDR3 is CASSFLNEGSYEQYF. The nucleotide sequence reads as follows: TGCGCCAGCAGCTTCTTGAATGAGGGGTCCTACGAGCAGTACTTC.